Shown below are 8 T cell receptor beta chains from a single sample sequenced in a study of blood T cell repertoires in COVID-19. Measured with immunoSEQ multiplex PCR; TCRdb has only the in-frame clones, and not every one. This sample has 100,000 or so clones, with 91% found just once. Sequences were obtained from peripheral blood. These receptors originate from a man aged 50 to 60 with acute or convalescent COVID-19.

This chain connects TRBV6-6 to TRBJ2-7; 7 bases agree with TRBD2. Trimming at V came to 4 bases and at J to 5 bases, leaving 5 bases not matched to a gene. From germline, CDR1 is MNHNY and CDR2 SVGAGI (reference sequence). This CDR3 comprises 13 residues. DNA for the CDR3: TGTGCCAGCAGTTGGGGGGGGAGCGACGAGCAGTACTTC. Its protein is CASSWGGSDEQYF.

Comments on this clone: Other DNA sequences in the same sample also yield this CDR3. V is TRBV29-1 and J is TRBJ1-4; 7 bases align to TRBD1. The V gene end was trimmed by 7 bases and the J gene end by 7 bases; junction bases not matched to a gene: 9. From germline, CDR1 is SQVTM and CDR2 ANQGSEA. The CDR3 covers 13 residues. CDR3 coding DNA: TGCAGCGGGCGACAGGGCTCTGGTGAAAAACTGTTTTTT. This sequence encodes CSGRQGSGEKLFF.

The chain employs TRBV6-5 and TRBJ1-1; D is uncertain. The CDR3 loop spans 14 amino acids. V lost 6 bases and J 1 base, leaving 12 bases between the germline ends. CDR1 and CDR2 (germline): MNHEY, SVGAGI. The CDR3: CASSLLRGNTEAFF. CDR3 coding DNA: TGTGCCAGCAGCCTGCTTAGAGGGAACACTGAAGCTTTCTTT.

The V and J genes are TRBV5-1 and TRBJ1-1; D is possibly TRBD1 (5 bases). Trimming pared 6 bases from V and 7 bases from J, leaving 16 bases between. Per the germline V gene, CDR1 is SGHRS and CDR2 is YFSETQ. This CDR3 region has 13 residues. The CDR3, as DNA: TGCGCCAGCAACCGGGGGACCGAAGATGAAGCTTTCTTT. Its protein product is CASNRGTEDEAFF.

The genes are TRBV5-4 and TRBJ2-3, with TRBD2 matching 7 bases. The CDR3 is 17 amino acids. From germline, CDR1 is SGHNT and CDR2 YYREEE (reference sequence). V gave up 4 bases and J gave up 0 bases; unmatched junction bases: 11. CDR3 sequence: CASSRAGGGTSTDTQYF. The CDR3 DNA reads TGTGCCAGCAGCCGGGCTGGCGGGGGAACTAGCACAGATACGCAGTATTTT.

The chain uses TRBV6-2 or TRBV6-3 and TRBJ2-5; 9 bases map to TRBD1. V lost 5 bases to trimming and J lost 1 base; unmatched junction nucleotides: 5. The CDR3 spans 15 residues. CDR1 and CDR2 from the germline V gene are MNHEY and SVGEGT. The CDR3: CASSNWDRAQETQYF. Here the CDR3 DNA reads TGTGCCAGCAGTAACTGGGACAGGGCCCAAGAGACCCAGTACTTC.

The J gene is TRBJ2-1, the V gene TRBV19; 7 nucleotides agree with TRBD1. CDR3 length: 15 amino acids. The trim removed 5 bases at V and 0 bases at J, leaving 4 bases unmatched. Germline V gene data show CDR1 as LNHDA and CDR2 as SQIVND (reference sequence). The CDR3 loop is CASSYRGTSYNEQFF. In DNA, the CDR3 is TGTGCCAGTAGTTACAGGGGTACCTCCTACAATGAGCAGTTCTTC.

The chain joins TRBV29-1 to TRBJ1-2, with D maybe TRBD1 (5 bases). Germline loops: CDR1 SQVTM, CDR2 ANQGSEA. CDR3 length: 13 residues. Trimming took off 6 bases at V and 7 bases at J, with 18 bases between the two ends. The CDR3 is CSVDTGAGAGYTF. CDR3 nucleotides: TGCAGCGTCGATACTGGGGCAGGAGCTGGCTACACCTTC.